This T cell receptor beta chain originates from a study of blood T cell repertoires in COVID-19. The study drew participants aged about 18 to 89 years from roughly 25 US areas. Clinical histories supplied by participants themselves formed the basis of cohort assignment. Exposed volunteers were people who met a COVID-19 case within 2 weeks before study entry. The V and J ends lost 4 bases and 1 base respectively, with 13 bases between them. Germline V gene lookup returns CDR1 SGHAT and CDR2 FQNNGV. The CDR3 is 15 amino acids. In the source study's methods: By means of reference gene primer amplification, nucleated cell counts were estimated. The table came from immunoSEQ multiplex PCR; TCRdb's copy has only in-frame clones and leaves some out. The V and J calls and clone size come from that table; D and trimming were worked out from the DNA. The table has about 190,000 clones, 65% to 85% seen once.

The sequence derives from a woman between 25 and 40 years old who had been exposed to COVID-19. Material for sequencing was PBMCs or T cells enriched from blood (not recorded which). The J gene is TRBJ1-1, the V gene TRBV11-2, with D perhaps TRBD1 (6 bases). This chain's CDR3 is CASSSTGIPNTEAFF. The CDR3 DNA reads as TGTGCCAGCAGCTCAACAGGGATACCGAACACTGAAGCTTTCTTT.